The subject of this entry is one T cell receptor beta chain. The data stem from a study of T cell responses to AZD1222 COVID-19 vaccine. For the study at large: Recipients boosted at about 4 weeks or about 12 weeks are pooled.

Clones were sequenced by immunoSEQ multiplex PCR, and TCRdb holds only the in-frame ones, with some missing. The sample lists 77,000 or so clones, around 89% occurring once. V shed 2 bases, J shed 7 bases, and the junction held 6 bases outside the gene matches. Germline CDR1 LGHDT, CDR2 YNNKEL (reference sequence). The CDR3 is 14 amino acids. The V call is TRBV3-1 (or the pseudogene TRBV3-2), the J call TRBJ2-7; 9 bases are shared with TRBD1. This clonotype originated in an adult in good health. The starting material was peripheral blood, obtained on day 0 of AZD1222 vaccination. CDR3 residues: CASSQRDRAFEQYF. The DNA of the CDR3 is TGTGCCAGCAGCCAACGGGACAGGGCCTTTGAGCAGTACTTC.